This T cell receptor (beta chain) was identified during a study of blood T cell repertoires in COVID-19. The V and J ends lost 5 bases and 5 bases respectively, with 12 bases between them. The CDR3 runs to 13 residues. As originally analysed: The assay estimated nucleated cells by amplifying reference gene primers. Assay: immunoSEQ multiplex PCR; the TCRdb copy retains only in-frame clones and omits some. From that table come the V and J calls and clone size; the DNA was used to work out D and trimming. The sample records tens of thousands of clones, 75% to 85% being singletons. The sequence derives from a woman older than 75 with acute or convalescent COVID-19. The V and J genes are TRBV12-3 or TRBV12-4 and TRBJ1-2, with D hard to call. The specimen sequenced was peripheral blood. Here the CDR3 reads CASSPQRWYGYTF. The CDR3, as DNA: TGTGCCAGCAGTCCCCAACGGTGGTATGGCTACACCTTC.